Shown below are 6 T cell receptor beta chains from a single sample sequenced in a study of long-term antiretroviral therapy in people with HIV. Survey-level resolution applied to immunoSEQ assay v3.0. Libraries were prepared by immunoSEQ multiplex PCR; TCRdb keeps only in-frame clonotypes and omits some of them. This table has over 30,000 clones, over 60% appearing once. The sequenced sample was unsorted PBMCs, obtained 2 years after starting antiretroviral therapy. These receptors were collected from a woman aged 45-65 years with HIV.

V gene TRBV23-1 combines with J gene TRBJ1-3; TRBD1 matches 7 bases. TRBV23-1 is an ORF; its function is uncertain. CDR3 length: 19 residues. V was clipped by 7 bases and J by 0 bases; unmatched bases: 18. The CDR3 DNA is TGCGCCAGCACCTGGGAGGGACAGAGCGCCAATAGCTCTGGAAACACCATATATTTT. This codes for CASTWEGQSANSSGNTIYF.

This rearrangement joins TRBV6-1 to TRBJ1-5; D is uncertain. Germline V gene lookup returns CDR1 MNHNS and CDR2 SASEGT. CDR3 size: 19 residues. Trimming removed 4 bases from V and 1 base from J, with 23 bases in between. Here the CDR3 DNA reads TGTGCCAGCAGTGGGGAGGCTGTAGGAGGGAGTGGAAGCAATCAGCCCCAGCATTTT. It is translated as CASSGEAVGGSGSNQPQHF.

This clone was found a few times. This chain connects TRBV2 to TRBJ2-7; 14 bases map to TRBD2. Trimming took 8 bases from V and 4 from J; bases not matched to a gene: 1. The CDR3 consists of 13 residues. The germline V gene encodes CDR1 SNHLY and CDR2 FYNNEI. The CDR3 DNA sequence: TGTGCCAGCGGACTAGCGGGGGGATACGAGCAGTACTTC. Its protein is CASGLAGGYEQYF.

The chain couples TRBV2 to TRBJ1-1; D not resolved. The CDR3 contains 12 residues. V lost 6 bases, J lost 7 bases, and 12 bases lay in between. The germline CDR1 and CDR2 sequences are SNHLY and FYNNEI. The CDR3 DNA reads as TGTGCCAGCAGCCAAAGGACCTTTGAAGCTTTCTTT. Its protein is CASSQRTFEAFF.

The chain uses TRBV6-1 and TRBJ1-5, with D maybe TRBD1 (6 bases). V was shortened by 8 bases and J by 2 bases, with 13 bases between the two germline ends. The CDR3 consists of 14 residues. Germline V gene sequence: CDR1 MNHNS, CDR2 SASEGT. CDR3 sequence (DNA): TGTGCCAGCGCCTACAGGGTGGGCAATCAGCCCCAGCATTTT. This sequence encodes CASAYRVGNQPQHF.

The CDR3 region has the DNA TGTGCCAGCAGTCCAGGACAGATCGGCAATCAGCCCCAGCATTTT. Protein: CASSPGQIGNQPQHF. J is TRBJ1-5 and V is TRBV6-1, with TRBD1 as a possible D gene (6 bases). V lost 5 bases to trimming and J lost 2 bases, with 13 bases between them. The germline gives CDR1 MNHNS, CDR2 SASEGT. CDR3 size: 15 residues.